These 30 T cell receptor beta chains were all obtained from the same sample, sequenced in a study of technical replicates of blood from a handful of donors. Method: immunoSEQ multiplex PCR; TCRdb's copy keeps in-frame clones and lacks some. The sample consists of 60,000 or so clones, approximately 87% of them appearing once. The specimen was PBMCs. These receptors all stem from a human donor in good health. Some clones in this sample may be carry-over from other donors' samples.

J is TRBJ2-5 and V is TRBV5-4, with 7 bases matching TRBD2. Germline trimming cut 0 bases from V and 9 bases from J; bases unmatched to any gene: 11. This CDR3 is built from 15 residues. Germline V CDR1 and CDR2: SGHNT, YYREEE (reference sequence). The CDR3 sequence is CASSLVLAVGGAQYF. Written as DNA, the CDR3 is TGTGCCAGCAGCTTGGTTCTAGCGGTGGGAGGGGCCCAGTACTTC.

The chain is built from TRBV10-3 and TRBJ2-1; tentatively, D is TRBD2 (5 bases). The V end lost 4 bases, the J end lost 9 bases, and 13 bases lay between the germline ends. The CDR3 runs 13 residues. The germline gives CDR1 ENHRY, CDR2 SYGVKD. The CDR3 DNA follows: TGTGCCATCAGTGCTGGTGAGGAGGTTGAGCAGTTCTTC. This codes for CAISAGEEVEQFF.

The rearrangement links TRBV10-3 to TRBJ2-7; the D gene is possibly TRBD2 (5 bases). Germline V gives CDR1 ENHRY, CDR2 SYGVKD. The CDR3 has 13 amino acids. V lost 6 bases, J lost 2 bases, and 11 bases lay in between. CDR3 residues: CAISPGLTYEQYF. Here the CDR3 DNA reads TGTGCCATCAGCCCTGGACTGACCTACGAGCAGTACTTC.

The chain employs TRBV7-8 and TRBJ1-1, with 8 bases lining up with TRBD1. The junction had 7 bases not matched to a gene; V was cut back by 1 base and J by 6 bases. The CDR3 length is 15 residues. The V gene's germline CDR1 is SGHVS and CDR2 FQNEAQ. For the CDR3, the DNA is TGTGCCAGCAGCTTAGTCAGGGGGCCGGCTTCTGAAGCTTTCTTT. As protein: CASSLVRGPASEAFF. Full variable domain (rest looked up from reference TRBV7-8 and TRBJ1-1): GAGVSQSPRYKVAKRGQDVALRCDPISGHVSLFWYQQALGQGPEFLTYFQNEAQLDKSGLPSDRFFAERPEGSVSTLKIQRTQQEDSAVYLCASSLVRGPASEAFFGQGTRLTVV.

The gene calls are TRBV29-1 and TRBJ1-2, with 8 bases aligning to TRBD1. V shed 7 bases, J shed 4 bases, and the junction held 8 bases outside the gene matches. The CDR3 runs to 13 residues. The germline V gene has CDR1 SQVTM and CDR2 ANQGSEA. The CDR3 loop is CSATGTGLYGYTF. The CDR3 DNA sequence: TGCAGCGCAACCGGGACAGGCCTCTATGGCTACACCTTC.

The J gene is TRBJ1-6, the V gene TRBV30, with TRBD1 matching over 7 bases. The V gene's germline CDR1 is GTSNPN and CDR2 SVGIG (reference sequence). Losses at the gene ends were 2 bases for V and 7 bases for J; bases not matched to a gene: 8. This CDR3 is built from 15 residues. The CDR3, as DNA: TGTGCCTGGAGTAGACGAGACAGGGACAATTCACCCCTCCACTTT. This codes for CAWSRRDRDNSPLHF.

The CDR3 loop reads CASSGRDVGEQYF. CDR3 nucleotide sequence: TGTGCCAGCAGTGGTCGGGATGTCGGTGAGCAGTACTTC. The chain employs TRBV6-1 and TRBJ2-7, with D tentatively TRBD2 (5 bases). V was shortened by 4 bases and J by 7 bases, with 14 bases between the two germline ends. This CDR3 region has 13 residues. In germline, CDR1 is MNHNS, CDR2 SASEGT.

The chain combines TRBV19 with TRBJ2-5; 12 nucleotides line up with TRBD2. This CDR3 is built from 15 residues. V shed 5 bases and J 5 bases; nucleotides not matched to a gene: 6. Germline CDR1 LNHDA, CDR2 SQIVND (reference sequence). The CDR3 region is CASSLRLAGVETQYF. The CDR3 DNA reads as TGTGCCAGTAGTCTCCGACTAGCGGGGGTTGAGACCCAGTACTTC.

The rearrangement links TRBV4-3 to TRBJ2-3; the match to TRBD2 covers 10 bases. V was pared by 4 bases and J by 4 bases, with 2 bases of the junction left unmatched. Germline lookup yields CDR1 LGHNA and CDR2 YSLEER. CDR3 length equals 14 residues. The CDR3 here is CASSPGTSADTQYF. CDR3 sequence (DNA): TGCGCCAGCAGCCCAGGGACTAGCGCAGATACGCAGTATTTT.

V is TRBV7-2 and J is TRBJ2-1; TRBD1 matches 8 bases. Per germline, CDR1 SGHTA and CDR2 FQGNSA. V trimming: 3 bases; J trimming: 7 bases; junction bases outside the gene matches: 5. The CDR3 contains 14 residues. The CDR3 region has the DNA TGTGCCAGCAGCTTCGACAGGGGTAGGAATGAGCAGTTCTTC. It yields the protein CASSFDRGRNEQFF.

The chain has TRBV5-5 and TRBJ2-5; 8 bases align to TRBD1. This CDR3 comprises 13 residues. V trimming: 5 bases; J trimming: 5 bases; junction bases outside the gene matches: 5. Germline lookup yields CDR1 SGHKS and CDR2 YYEKEE (reference sequence). The DNA of the CDR3 is TGTGCCAGCAGTTTTCGACAGGGGGAGACCCAGTACTTC. Amino acids: CASSFRQGETQYF.

Comment on this clone: At one end the junction does not follow the germline gene, possibly because of a read error. The gene calls are TRBV18 and TRBJ1-1; D is ambiguous. The CDR3 runs 15 residues. Germline V gene data show CDR1 as KGHSH and CDR2 as LQKENI. The DNA of the CDR3 is TGTGCCAGCTCCCCACTGCCTCTCCGGGAAACTGAAGCTTTCTTT. It encodes CASSPLPLRETEAFF.

The table lists this clone with a count of one. V gene TRBV6-1 combines with J gene TRBJ1-5; possibly TRBD1 for D (6 bases). Per the germline V gene, CDR1 is MNHNS and CDR2 is SASEGT. The ends were cut back, 5 bases at V and 9 bases at J, with 14 bases in the middle. The CDR3 totals 13 residues. This chain's CDR3 is CASSNRDVGPQHF. The CDR3 DNA sequence: TGTGCCAGCAGTAACAGGGATGTGGGGCCCCAGCATTTT.

The chain joins TRBV7-8 to TRBJ2-7; 8 nucleotides agree with TRBD1. Germline CDR1 and CDR2: SGHVS and FQNEAQ. The CDR3 spans 15 residues. With V trimmed by 5 bases and J by 6 bases, 12 bases remained unmatched. Here the CDR3 DNA reads TGTGCCAGCAGCACACCGGGACAGGTGTTGAGCGAGCAGTACTTC. Encoded protein: CASSTPGQVLSEQYF.

The rearrangement uses TRBV12-2 and TRBJ1-2; the D call in the table, TRBD1, was not verified against the DNA. TRBV12-2 is labeled a pseudogene. This CDR3 contains 11 residues. This chain's CDR3 is CASRGQLSYTF. Here the CDR3 DNA reads TGTGCAAGTCGGGGACAGTTGAGCTACACCTTC.

The V call is TRBV20-1, the J call TRBJ2-5; D unresolved. Germline CDR1 is DFQATT and CDR2 is SNEGSKA (reference sequence). This CDR3 region has 11 residues. V lost 1 base and J lost 7, with 7 bases in between. As DNA, the CDR3 is TGCAGTGCTAGAGCCCCGGGGACCCAGTACTTC. Translating gives CSARAPGTQYF.

The chain joins TRBV11-3 to TRBJ2-7; weak D call: TRBD1 (5 bases). This CDR3 has 12 amino acids. Trimming took 5 bases from V and 6 from J, leaving 11 bases between them. Germline-derived CDR1 and CDR2 are SGHNT and YENEEA. CDR3 bases: TGTGCCAGCAGCCGCCAAACAGGCGAGCAGTACTTC. Encoded protein: CASSRQTGEQYF.

As regards this clone: A read error may produce the germline difference seen at one junction end. The chain combines TRBV27 with TRBJ1-2, with 11 bases lining up with TRBD1. Per germline, CDR1 MNHEY and CDR2 SMNVEV (reference sequence). The CDR3 runs to 18 residues. The CDR3, as DNA: TGTGCCAGCCGTTTAGAGGGGACCGGACAGGGGGCTAGAAATGGCTACACCTTC. Translated, it gives CASRLEGTGQGARNGYTF.

This chain joins TRBV2 and TRBJ1-2, with no clear D. The CDR3 runs 13 residues. V gave up 0 bases and J gave up 5 bases, with 7 bases separating them. Per germline, CDR1 SNHLY and CDR2 FYNNEI. CDR3 loop: CASSEARTYGYTF. The CDR3 region has the DNA TGTGCCAGCAGTGAAGCGCGAACGTATGGCTACACCTTC.

The chain carries TRBV18 and TRBJ1-6, with 8 bases matching TRBD1. CDR3 length: 17 amino acids. Germline assignment: CDR1 KGHSH and CDR2 LQKENI. The V segment lost 1 base and the J segment 6 bases; nucleotides outside the gene matches: 8. The CDR3 loop is CASSPLVSGQGNSPLHF. The CDR3 DNA reads TGTGCCAGCTCACCACTTGTCTCCGGACAGGGTAATTCACCCCTCCACTTT.

In DNA, the CDR3 is TGTGCCAGCTCACAATACGGGAGGGCCGGGAACATTCAGTACTTC. Translating gives CASSQYGRAGNIQYF. This chain uses TRBV18 with TRBJ2-4; TRBD2 aligns across 8 bases. CDR1 and CDR2 from the germline V gene are KGHSH and LQKENI. Trimming cost V 4 bases and J 7 bases; bases outside gene matches: 9. The CDR3 is 15 residues long.

The chain carries TRBV27 and TRBJ2-7, with D maybe TRBD2 (6 bases). V was trimmed by 4 bases and J by 0 bases, leaving 13 bases between them. The germline gives CDR1 MNHEY, CDR2 SMNVEV (reference sequence). CDR3 length equals 15 residues. As DNA, the CDR3 is TGTGCCAGCAGTTCGCGAGCGGGCCCCTCCTACGAGCAGTACTTC. Residues: CASSSRAGPSYEQYF.

This chain connects TRBV19 to TRBJ1-5, with 7 positions matching TRBD1. Trimming removed 7 bases from V and 4 bases from J; junction bases left unmatched: 7. Germline V lookup: CDR1 LNHDA, CDR2 SQIVND (reference sequence). This CDR3 spans 14 amino acids. Here the CDR3 reads CASTQTGENQPQHF. CDR3 bases: TGTGCCAGTACCCAAACAGGGGAGAATCAGCCCCAGCATTTT.

The sample holds one count of this clone. The rearrangement uses TRBV11-1 and TRBJ1-1, with a weak D call TRBD1 (6 bases). V dropped 2 bases and J dropped 1 base, with 8 bases sitting between them. The germline gives CDR1 SGHAT, CDR2 FQDESV (reference sequence). The CDR3 loop spans 14 amino acids. This CDR3 is CASSLTGPNTEAFF. CDR3 bases: TGTGCCAGCAGCTTAACAGGGCCGAACACTGAAGCTTTCTTT.

The chain carries TRBV7-6 and TRBJ2-7; 7 bases fit TRBD2. The V gene end was trimmed by 6 bases and the J gene end by 3 bases; junction bases not matched to a gene: 14. This CDR3 spans 16 amino acids. Germline loops: CDR1 SGHVS, CDR2 FNYEAQ. CDR3 in amino acids: CASSSLTSAGSYEQYF. CDR3 coding DNA: TGTGCCAGCAGTTCCTTAACTAGCGCAGGTAGCTACGAGCAGTACTTC.

This clone came up a few times. The chain carries TRBV23-1 and TRBJ1-2; D not resolved. TRBV23-1 qualifies as an ORF whose function is uncertain. Trimming took 8 bases from V and 3 from J, leaving 19 bases between them. The CDR3 totals 15 residues. The chain's CDR3 is CASPPCGFRDYGYTF. For the CDR3, the DNA is TGCGCCAGCCCCCCTTGCGGTTTCCGCGACTATGGCTACACCTTC.

The CDR3 loop is CASRREPFANTGELFF. Written as DNA, the CDR3 is TGTGCCAGCAGGAGGGAACCGTTCGCGAACACCGGGGAGCTGTTTTTT. The chain employs TRBV2 and TRBJ2-2, with D perhaps TRBD2 (5 bases). CDR1 SNHLY and CDR2 FYNNEI come from the germline V gene. Trimming left V 6 bases short and J 0 bases short, with 14 bases between. This CDR3 region has 16 residues.

This chain links TRBV2 with TRBJ2-1; D remains unclear. CDR1 and CDR2 (germline): SNHLY, FYNNEI. This CDR3 has 13 amino acids. Trimming removed 7 bases at V and 5 bases at J, with 12 bases between. The CDR3, as DNA: TGTGCCAGCACGATGGTATACAACAATGAGCAGTTCTTC. Amino acids: CASTMVYNNEQFF.

This clone was picked up one time. This chain connects TRBV11-3 to TRBJ2-3; D is uncertain. V was trimmed by 2 bases and J by 0 bases, leaving 3 bases between them. Germline V CDR1 and CDR2: SGHNT, YENEEA. The CDR3 length is 13 residues. CDR3 coding DNA: TGTGCCAGCAGCTTACGGAGCACAGATACGCAGTATTTT. Translating gives CASSLRSTDTQYF. Full variable domain (rest looked up from reference TRBV11-3 and TRBJ2-3): EAGVVQSPRYKIIEKKQPVAFWCNPISGHNTLYWYLQNLGQGPELLIRYENEEAVDDSQLPKDRFSAERLKGVDSTLKIQPAELGDSAVYLCASSLRSTDTQYFGPGTRLTVL.

The chain joins TRBV5-4 to TRBJ1-1, with 10 bases that match TRBD1. The CDR3 totals 16 residues. Germline V gene data show CDR1 as SGHNT and CDR2 as YYREEE (reference sequence). V trimming: 2 bases; J trimming: 4 bases; junction bases outside the gene matches: 8. Here the CDR3 DNA reads TGTGCCAGCAGCTTTTCCGGGACAGGGGCCCCCACTGAAGCTTTCTTT. Residues: CASSFSGTGAPTEAFF.